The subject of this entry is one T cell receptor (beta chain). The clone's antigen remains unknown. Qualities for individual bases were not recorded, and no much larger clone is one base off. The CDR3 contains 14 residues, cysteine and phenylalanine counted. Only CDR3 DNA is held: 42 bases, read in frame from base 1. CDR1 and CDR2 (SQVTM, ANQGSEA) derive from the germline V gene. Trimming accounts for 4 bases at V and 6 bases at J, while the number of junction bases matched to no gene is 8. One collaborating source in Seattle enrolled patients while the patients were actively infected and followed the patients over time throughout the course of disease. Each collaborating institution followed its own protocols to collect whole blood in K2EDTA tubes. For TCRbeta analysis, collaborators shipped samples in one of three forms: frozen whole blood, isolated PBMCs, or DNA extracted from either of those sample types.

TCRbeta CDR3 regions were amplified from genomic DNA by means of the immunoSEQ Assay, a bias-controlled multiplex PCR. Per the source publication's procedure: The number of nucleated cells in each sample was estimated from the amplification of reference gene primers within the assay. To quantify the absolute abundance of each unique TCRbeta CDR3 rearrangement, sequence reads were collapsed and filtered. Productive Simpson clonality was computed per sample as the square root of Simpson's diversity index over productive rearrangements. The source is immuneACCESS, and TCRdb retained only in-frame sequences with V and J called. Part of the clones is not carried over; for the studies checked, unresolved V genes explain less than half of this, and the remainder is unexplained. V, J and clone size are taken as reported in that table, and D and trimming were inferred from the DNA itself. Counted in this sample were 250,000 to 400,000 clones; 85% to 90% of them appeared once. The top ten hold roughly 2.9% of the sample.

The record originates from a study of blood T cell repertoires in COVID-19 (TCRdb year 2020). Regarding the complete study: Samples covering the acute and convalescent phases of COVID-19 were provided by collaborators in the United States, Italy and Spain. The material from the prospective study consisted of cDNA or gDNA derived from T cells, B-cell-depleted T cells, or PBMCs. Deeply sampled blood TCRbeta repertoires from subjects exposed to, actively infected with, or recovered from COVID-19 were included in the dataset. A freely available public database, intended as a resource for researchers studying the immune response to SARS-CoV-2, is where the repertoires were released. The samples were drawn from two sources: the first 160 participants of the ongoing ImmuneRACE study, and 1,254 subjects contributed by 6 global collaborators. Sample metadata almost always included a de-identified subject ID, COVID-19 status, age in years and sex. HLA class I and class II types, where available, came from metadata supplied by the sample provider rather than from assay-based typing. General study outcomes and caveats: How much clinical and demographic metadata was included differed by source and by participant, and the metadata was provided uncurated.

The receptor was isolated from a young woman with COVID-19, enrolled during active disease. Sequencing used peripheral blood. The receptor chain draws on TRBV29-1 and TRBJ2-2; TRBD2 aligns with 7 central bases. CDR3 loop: CSVGTSLSAGELFF. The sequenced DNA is TGCAGCGTTGGGACTAGTTTATCTGCCGGGGAGCTGTTTTTT.